The sequence of this T cell receptor (beta chain) was determined in a study of a mutant IDH1 vaccine in newly diagnosed glioma. Study in general: Patients got their first vaccination 4-6 weeks after radiotherapy alone, or with temozolomide cycles. Of the patients given treatment, around 60% were male and 37.5% were female, and a mean age of around 44 years was recorded. It was radiotherapy, temozolomide, or both that patients received previously, with most receiving both. Study-level points and caveats: Pseudoprogression appeared independent of alterations in top peripheral clonotypes.

Method: immunoSEQ multiplex PCR; TCRdb's copy keeps in-frame clones and lacks some. The data show about 67,000 clones, with 83% seen just once and 3.8% held by the top ten. On this clone: Its antigen is currently unknown.

Time point described: week 47, end of study. It was 300 ug of mutant IDH1 20-mer peptide that made up each vaccine dose, given with topical imiquimod. The CDR3 is made up of 15 amino acids. The germline CDR1 and CDR2 sequences are MNHEY and SVGAGI. V gave up 8 bases and J gave up 8 bases; unmatched junction bases: 12. Specimen: PBMCs, collected from a glioma patient whose treatment included an IDH1 peptide vaccine. This chain joins TRBV6-5 and TRBJ1-6, with 7 bases that match TRBD1. The receptor's source is a man between 25 and 39 years old with glioma. The CDR3 DNA sequence: TGTGCCAGCTCGGGGGACAGCGAGATTTATTCACCCCTCCACTTT. As protein: CASSGDSEIYSPLHF.